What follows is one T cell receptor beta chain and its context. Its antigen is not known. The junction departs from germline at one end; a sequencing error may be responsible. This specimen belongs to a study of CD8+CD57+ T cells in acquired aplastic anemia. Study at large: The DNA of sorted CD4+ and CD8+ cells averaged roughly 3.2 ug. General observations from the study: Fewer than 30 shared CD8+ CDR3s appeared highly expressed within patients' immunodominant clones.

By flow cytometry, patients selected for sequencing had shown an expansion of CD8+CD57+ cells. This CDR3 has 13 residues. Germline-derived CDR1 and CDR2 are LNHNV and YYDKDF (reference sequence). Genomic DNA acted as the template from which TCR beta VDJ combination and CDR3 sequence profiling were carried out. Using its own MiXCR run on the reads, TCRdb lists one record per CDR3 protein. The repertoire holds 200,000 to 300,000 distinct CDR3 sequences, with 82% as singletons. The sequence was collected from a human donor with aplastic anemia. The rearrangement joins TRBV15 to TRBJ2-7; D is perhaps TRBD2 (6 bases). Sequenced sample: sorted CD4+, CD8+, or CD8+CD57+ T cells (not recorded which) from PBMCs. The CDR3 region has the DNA TGTGCCAGCAGCCTCGGGGGTGTGAACGAGCAGTACTTC. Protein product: CASSLGGVNEQYF.